The subject of this entry is one T cell receptor (beta chain). Different DNA sequences within this sample yield the same CDR3. This sample was taken from a study of blood T cell repertoires in COVID-19. Study as a whole: PBMCs, B-cell-depleted T cells, or T cells were the source of the cDNA or gDNA that made up the material.

Looked up from germline, CDR1 is LNHDA and CDR2 is SQIVND (reference sequence). The V segment lost 5 bases and the J segment 3 bases; nucleotides outside the gene matches: 1. CDR3 length: 13 amino acids. Authors' methods: Researchers report that nucleated cell counts were estimated from reference gene primer amplification. Sequenced by immunoSEQ multiplex PCR; TCRdb stores in-frame clones only, minus some. The DNA was the basis for D and trimming; V, J and clone size are from that table. The top ten hold about 6% of the sample, which has roughly 340,000 clones, 75% to 90% seen once. This TCR was recovered from a woman between 50 and 59 years old with COVID-19, enrolled during active disease. Sequenced input: peripheral blood. The chain recombines TRBV19 with TRBJ2-7, with TRBD2 matching 10 bases. This CDR3 reads CASSLAGGYEQYF. The CDR3 DNA reads TGTGCCAGTAGTTTAGCGGGGGGCTACGAGCAGTACTTC.